This T cell receptor beta chain came from a study of T cell responses to AZD1222 COVID-19 vaccine. Study observations and caveats: Across the whole spike, CD4 TCRs peaked at regions 160-218 and 743-854. Receipt of two AZD1222 doses was followed by a rise in Spike-specific TCR breadth and depth. Possibly, clonal diversity was underestimated; donors were largely white British and included more females. Reports say nearly half of spike-specific TCRs go after unmutated variant regions.

CDR1 is SQVTM, CDR2 ANQGSEA, per germline. The CDR3 consists of 13 residues. Trimming took 5 bases from V and 4 from J; bases not matched to a gene: 6. TCRdb's table, derived via immunoSEQ multiplex PCR, lists solely in-frame clones and lacks some. The sample has about 150,000 clones, roughly 85% seen once. Regarding this clone: Antigen specificity is unknown.

Sample: peripheral blood, taken 28 days after the second dose of the MenACWY control vaccine. The J gene is TRBJ2-7, the V gene TRBV29-1; 9 bases match TRBD1. The TCR sequence derives from an adult who received the MenACWY meningococcal vaccine as a control. This CDR3 reads CSVTGTGKYEQYF. CDR3 DNA: TGCAGCGTTACCGGGACAGGGAAGTACGAGCAGTACTTC.